The 27 T cell receptor beta chains below all came from one sample that was sequenced in a study of shared clonotypes between healthy human individuals (dated by TCRdb to 2018 to 2020). The library came from the immunoSEQ multiplex PCR assay. TCRdb provides this immuneACCESS table in a form limited to in-frame rearrangements. Some clones are lacking; in checked studies, under half of them reflect an unresolved V gene, and why the rest are absent is not known. The sample has a few million clones on record, approximately 93% of them singletons. 0.3% to 0.4% of the sample is in the top ten clones. The sequenced sample consisted of naive CD4+ T cells from PBMCs. Explained via the paper, the cell subset or site label denotes: CD45RA+ positively selected. The origin of the receptors is a man aged 18 to 29 in good health. Some clones in this sample may be carry-over from other donors' samples.

This clone was observed a single time. J is TRBJ2-1 and V is TRBV15, with 7 bases lining up with TRBD1. Germline lookup yields CDR1 LNHNV and CDR2 YYDKDF (reference sequence). CDR3 length: 15 residues. Losses at the gene ends were 5 bases for V and 0 bases for J; bases not matched to a gene: 4. The CDR3 here is CATSRQGSSYNEQFF. CDR3 in DNA: TGTGCCACCAGCCGACAGGGAAGCTCCTACAATGAGCAGTTCTTC.

The chain couples TRBV5-1 to TRBJ2-7; D perhaps matches TRBD1 (6 bases). This CDR3 has 13 residues. The germline V and J ends were trimmed by 4 bases and 3 bases, with 11 bases remaining between them. Germline V CDR1 and CDR2: SGHRS, YFSETQ. The CDR3, as DNA: TGCGCCAGCAGCGCACAGGGTCTCTACGAGCAGTACTTC. It encodes CASSAQGLYEQYF.

V usage is TRBV5-1 and J usage is TRBJ1-1; the D is unclear. CDR1 is SGHRS and CDR2 is YFSETQ in the germline V gene. The CDR3 extends over 14 amino acids. Trimming took 3 bases from V and 1 from J, leaving 10 bases between them. The CDR3 reads CASSWADRNTEAFF. The CDR3 DNA sequence: TGCGCCAGCAGCTGGGCAGACCGGAACACTGAAGCTTTCTTT.

As concerns this clone: This sample also contains other DNA sequences that code for the same CDR3. This chain joins TRBV6-6 and TRBJ2-2; no clear D. Trimming removed 3 bases at V and 5 bases at J, with 7 bases between. The CDR3 loop spans 13 amino acids. CDR1 and CDR2 from the germline V gene are MNHNY and SVGAGI (reference sequence). CDR3 DNA: TGTGCCAGCAGTTATGTGGGGACCGGGGAGCTGTTTTTT. Amino acid sequence: CASSYVGTGELFF.

The chain is built from TRBV4-3 and TRBJ1-2; 8 bases line up with TRBD1. The CDR3 extends over 17 amino acids. Germline lookup yields CDR1 LGHNA and CDR2 YSLEER. V dropped 4 bases and J dropped 2; count of bases not matched to a gene: 12. The CDR3 nucleotides read TGCGCCAGCAGCCTAGGACAGGGTAGCGGTTTAAACTATGGCTACACCTTC. Amino acid sequence: CASSLGQGSGLNYGYTF.

This clone occurred a few times. V and J are TRBV5-4 and TRBJ2-7; D tentatively reads TRBD1 or TRBD2 (5 bases each). From germline, CDR1 is SGHNT and CDR2 YYREEE (reference sequence). With 4 bases removed from V and 1 base from J, the gap between germline ends came to 18 bases. CDR3 size: 16 residues. CDR3 coding DNA: TGTGCCAGCAGCCCCCTCCGGGACGGGTATTCCTACGAGCAGTACTTC. Protein sequence: CASSPLRDGYSYEQYF. Together with reference TRBV5-4 and TRBJ2-7, the CDR3 gives the full variable domain: ETGVTQSPTHLIKTRGQQVTLRCSSQSGHNTVSWYQQALGQGPQFIFQYYREEENGRGNFPPRFSGLQFPNYSSELNVNALELDDSALYLCASSPLRDGYSYEQYFGPGTRLTVT.

This chain links TRBV5-1 with TRBJ2-7; D unclear. Trimming left V 4 bases short and J 3 bases short, with 17 bases between. The CDR3 covers 15 residues. Germline V CDR1 and CDR2: SGHRS, YFSETQ. The CDR3 sequence: CASSRGSGVNYEQYF. The CDR3 bases are TGCGCCAGCAGCCGCGGTTCTGGGGTTAACTACGAGCAGTACTTC. The whole variable domain, remainder taken from reference TRBV5-1 and TRBJ2-7, is KAGVTQTPRYLIKTRGQQVTLSCSPISGHRSVSWYQQTPGQGLQFLFEYFSETQRNKGNFPGRFSGRQFSNSRSEMNVSTLELGDSALYLCASSRGSGVNYEQYFGPGTRLTVT.

The chain employs TRBV30 and TRBJ1-1; a weak D match, TRBD1 (5 bases). The CDR3 consists of 15 residues. Germline CDR1 and CDR2: GTSNPN and SVGIG (reference sequence). V shed 3 bases and J shed 8 bases, with 22 bases lying between them. CDR3 nucleotide sequence: TGTGCCTGGAGGCCTGACAGACCACGACCTTTGGAAGCTTTCTTT. Encoded protein: CAWRPDRPRPLEAFF.

CDR3 sequence reads: CASSGPGQASNTGELFF. The CDR3 DNA sequence: TGTGCCAGTAGTGGACCGGGACAGGCGTCGAACACCGGGGAGCTGTTTTTT. This rearrangement joins TRBV19 to TRBJ2-2, with TRBD1 identical over 8 bases. Germline V CDR1 and CDR2: LNHDA, SQIVND (reference sequence). The J segment lost 0 bases and the V segment lost 5 bases, leaving 8 bases of the junction unmatched. The CDR3 has 17 residues.

This clone was seen only a few times. In the same sample, other DNA sequences code for this CDR3. This chain uses TRBV4-2 with TRBJ1-5; D is ambiguous. The V end lost 0 bases, the J end lost 4 bases, and 4 bases lay between the germline ends. The germline V gene encodes CDR1 LGHNA and CDR2 YNFKEQ. The CDR3 spans 13 residues. CDR3 in DNA: TGTGCCAGCAGCCAAGATAGGAATCAGCCCCAGCATTTT. Translation: CASSQDRNQPQHF.

The V gene is TRBV4-3, the J gene TRBJ2-7; TRBD1 agrees at 8 bases. This CDR3 is 15 amino acids long. Germline V gives CDR1 LGHNA, CDR2 YSLEER. The V segment lost 4 bases and the J segment 2 bases; nucleotides outside the gene matches: 7. The CDR3 region has the DNA TGCGCCAGCAGCCTTACGACAGGGGCCCCCTACGAGCAGTACTTC. Protein: CASSLTTGAPYEQYF.

This clone was seen once. This rearrangement joins TRBV7-3 to TRBJ2-1, with 7 bases identical to TRBD2. This CDR3 contains 13 residues. V lost 5 bases and J lost 8; bases outside the gene matches: 6. Germline V gene sequence: CDR1 SGHTA, CDR2 FQGTGA. CDR3 DNA sequence: TGTGCCAGCAGCCCCCCACGGGGGGATGAGCAGTTCTTC. Its protein is CASSPPRGDEQFF.

The chain recombines TRBV7-8 with TRBJ1-6; D is uncertain. V was clipped by 1 base and J by 12 bases, with 16 bases between them. CDR1 and CDR2 (germline): SGHVS, FQNEAQ. The CDR3 length is 15 residues. The CDR3 DNA reads as TGTGCCAGCAGCTTAGAGTCGCCCATGGTATTACCCCTCCACTTT. Translated, it gives CASSLESPMVLPLHF.

The V gene is TRBV2, the J gene TRBJ2-1; possible D gene TRBD1, 6 bases. Trimming left V 6 bases short and J 5 bases short, with 17 bases between. The CDR3 is made up of 15 amino acids. CDR1 and CDR2 from the germline V gene are SNHLY and FYNNEI. CDR3 sequence: CASSKTQDRNNEQFF. The DNA of the CDR3 is TGTGCCAGCAGCAAAACGCAGGACAGAAACAATGAGCAGTTCTTC.

This clone was seen once. This same CDR3 is encoded by further DNA sequences in the sample. This sequence joins TRBV5-1 and TRBJ2-5; D remains unclear. This CDR3 has 13 residues. V was cut by 1 base and J by 2 bases, with 6 bases left in between. CDR1 is SGHRS, CDR2 YFSETQ, per germline. The CDR3 is CASSLPGQETQYF. The CDR3 DNA is TGCGCCAGCAGCTTGCCCGGTCAAGAGACCCAGTACTTC.

This rearrangement joins TRBV21-1 to TRBJ2-7. TRBV21-1 is noted as a pseudogene. The CDR3 has 11 residues. CDR3 amino acids: CASSGICEQYF. CDR3 bases: TGTGCCAGCAGCGGAATATGCGAGCAGTACTTC.

V and J are TRBV6-5 and TRBJ2-7; a weak D match, TRBD1 (5 bases). This CDR3 is 13 amino acids long. Germline V gene lookup returns CDR1 MNHEY and CDR2 SVGAGI. Trimming removed 6 bases at V and 2 bases at J, with 11 bases between. The CDR3: CASRDRRTYEQYF. Here the CDR3 DNA reads TGTGCCAGCAGAGACAGAAGGACCTACGAGCAGTACTTC.

In this sample, this clone turned up once. Within the sample, other DNA sequences also encode this same CDR3. The chain employs TRBV5-1 and TRBJ1-5; possible D gene TRBD1, 6 bases. There are 13 residues in the CDR3. The ends were cut back, 0 bases at V and 7 bases at J, with 8 bases in the middle. Germline assignment: CDR1 SGHRS and CDR2 YFSETQ. DNA of the CDR3: TGCGCCAGCAGCTTGGTTGGGGGCCAGCCCCAGCATTTT. Protein sequence: CASSLVGGQPQHF.

V is TRBV5-1 and J is TRBJ2-1; 8 nucleotides line up with TRBD2. With V trimmed by 1 base and J by 7 bases, 10 bases remained unmatched. This CDR3 is 16 amino acids long. From germline, CDR1 is SGHRS and CDR2 YFSETQ. In nucleotides, the CDR3 is TGCGCCAGCAGCTTGTTTACTAGCGGTAGTTGGAATGAGCAGTTCTTC. The encoded protein is CASSLFTSGSWNEQFF.

This chain links TRBV6-6 with TRBJ1-1; D uncertain. Trimming removed 2 bases from V and 5 bases from J, with 12 bases in between. CDR1 and CDR2 (germline): MNHNY, SVGAGI (reference sequence). This CDR3 region has 14 residues. CDR3 loop: CASSYGPGLTEAFF. The CDR3 DNA reads TGTGCCAGCAGTTACGGTCCGGGGTTGACTGAAGCTTTCTTT.

J is TRBJ1-1 and V is TRBV14; D may be TRBD1 (5 bases). The CDR3 sequence is 14 residues long. The germline V gene encodes CDR1 SGHDN and CDR2 FVKESK. V lost 5 bases, J lost 2 bases, and 12 bases lay in between. The CDR3 DNA follows: TGTGCCAGCAGCGACCGAGGGGCAAACACTGAAGCTTTCTTT. It translates to CASSDRGANTEAFF. Filled out from reference TRBV14 and TRBJ1-1, the complete variable domain reads EAGVTQFPSHSVIEKGQTVTLRCDPISGHDNLYWYRRVMGKEIKFLLHFVKESKQDESGMPNNRFLAERTGGTYSTLKVQPAELEDSGVYFCASSDRGANTEAFFGQGTRLTVV.

The chain joins TRBV10-3 to TRBJ2-3, with TRBD2 matching 8 bases. The CDR3 loop spans 14 amino acids. Germline CDR1 and CDR2: ENHRY and SYGVKD. V lost 4 bases, J lost 6 bases, and 6 bases stayed unmatched. This CDR3 reads CAISAGTSRDTQYF. In nucleotides, the CDR3 is TGTGCCATCAGTGCTGGGACTAGTAGGGATACGCAGTATTTT.

The rearrangement joins TRBV30 to TRBJ2-1; 13 bases line up with TRBD2. Germline assignment: CDR1 GTSNPN and CDR2 SVGIG (reference sequence). CDR3 length equals 18 residues. Losses at the gene ends were 0 bases for V and 3 bases for J; bases not matched to a gene: 8. The CDR3 spells CAWSVLLAGGQIYNEQFF. The CDR3 DNA sequence: TGTGCCTGGAGTGTACTACTAGCGGGAGGGCAAATCTACAATGAGCAGTTCTTC.

The chain combines TRBV7-2 with TRBJ2-3, with D unclear. Deletions cut 1 base from V and 2 bases from J, with 10 bases between. The CDR3 is made up of 15 amino acids. The germline CDR1 and CDR2 sequences are SGHTA and FQGNSA. The CDR3: CASSLGLIPTDTQYF. In DNA form, the CDR3 reads TGTGCCAGCAGCTTAGGACTGATCCCCACAGATACGCAGTATTTT. Full variable domain (missing parts from reference TRBV7-2 and TRBJ2-3): GAGVSQSPSNKVTEKGKDVELRCDPISGHTALYWYRQSLGQGLEFLIYFQGNSAPDKSGLPSDRFSAERTGGSVSTLTIQRTQQEDSAVYLCASSLGLIPTDTQYFGPGTRLTVL.

The chain's CDR3 is CASQKRNTYGYTF. As DNA, the CDR3 is TGTGCCAGCCAAAAACGGAATACCTATGGCTACACCTTC. The gene calls are TRBV6-5 and TRBJ1-2; D is ambiguous. The length of the CDR3 is 13 residues. The germline V gene encodes CDR1 MNHEY and CDR2 SVGAGI. Trimming removed 8 bases from V and 4 bases from J, with 14 bases in between.

The rearrangement uses TRBV2 and TRBJ2-3; 9 nucleotides match TRBD1. The V and J ends lost 3 bases and 6 bases, in that order; junction bases with no gene match: 7. CDR3 length equals 15 residues. CDR1 and CDR2 from the germline V gene are SNHLY and FYNNEI. The CDR3: CASSEDRGGEDTQYF. In DNA form, the CDR3 reads TGTGCCAGCAGTGAGGACAGGGGTGGAGAGGATACGCAGTATTTT.

This clone came up once. This chain joins TRBV6-1 and TRBJ2-1; no firm D call. V was shortened by 6 bases and J by 4 bases, with 10 bases between the two germline ends. The CDR3 covers 13 residues. CDR1 MNHNS and CDR2 SASEGT come from the germline V gene. The CDR3 loop is CASSAGFYNEQFF. The DNA for the CDR3 is TGTGCCAGCAGCGCCGGTTTTTACAATGAGCAGTTCTTC.